The 14 T cell receptor beta chains in this list originate from one sample, sequenced in a study of PD-1 blockade in classical Hodgkin lymphoma. Data came from immunoSEQ multiplex PCR; TCRdb stores just in-frame clones and leaves some out. The profile shows more than 40,000 clones, roughly 73% of them singletons. Time point here: cycle 4 day 1 (C4D1), after more than five weeks of nivolumab. All the patients suffered relapse after autologous stem cell transplantation, and brentuximab vedotin exposure differed. The sequencing here drew on peripheral blood mononuclear cells (PBMCs), taken before the fourth cycle of nivolumab. The receptors shown here come from a human donor with classical Hodgkin lymphoma.

This clone was counted a single time. The chain employs TRBV5-6 and TRBJ2-5; the match to TRBD1 covers 8 bases. The CDR3 length is 16 residues. The V segment lost 2 bases and the J segment 4 bases; nucleotides outside the gene matches: 10. The germline V gene has CDR1 SGHDT and CDR2 YYEEEE. This chain's CDR3 is CASSLWTGTSPETQYF. The CDR3, as DNA: TGTGCCAGCAGCTTATGGACAGGGACTTCGCCAGAGACCCAGTACTTC.

The chain is built from TRBV15 and TRBJ1-1; 7 bases match TRBD1. Germline V gives CDR1 LNHNV, CDR2 YYDKDF (reference sequence). This CDR3 is built from 17 residues. Losses at the gene ends were 1 base for V and 1 base for J; bases not matched to a gene: 9. The CDR3 DNA sequence: TGTGCCACCAGCAGAGTAGTTTGGGGACAGAAGAACACTGAAGCTTTCTTT. It yields the protein CATSRVVWGQKNTEAFF.

CDR3 nucleotide sequence: TGTGCCAGCAGGGGAGACAGGGTCGGGTACAATGAGCAGTTCTTC. Encoded protein: CASRGDRVGYNEQFF. This chain connects TRBV2 to TRBJ2-1; TRBD1 agrees at 7 bases. Germline V gene data show CDR1 as SNHLY and CDR2 as FYNNEI. The CDR3 length is 15 residues. The ends lost 6 bases at V and 4 bases at J; junction bases unmatched: 9.

The rearrangement links TRBV5-1 to TRBJ2-7; the match to TRBD2 covers 13 bases. CDR3 length equals 15 residues. The germline V gene has CDR1 SGHRS and CDR2 YFSETQ. Germline trimming cut 4 bases from V and 7 bases from J; bases unmatched to any gene: 8. CDR3 DNA: TGCGCCAGCAGCCCCGGGACTAGCGGGGTCGGGGAGCAGTACTTC. Translated: CASSPGTSGVGEQYF.

CDR3 nucleotide sequence: TGTGCCAGCAGCTTGGTAGGACAGAGTACATTTCAGCCCCAGCATTTT. As protein: CASSLVGQSTFQPQHF. This chain connects TRBV5-6 to TRBJ1-5, with a weak D call TRBD1 (6 bases). Germline CDR1 is SGHDT and CDR2 is YYEEEE. This CDR3 is built from 16 residues. Trimming pared 0 bases from V and 6 bases from J, leaving 16 bases between.

This clone has more than one count but fewer than ten. V and J are TRBV4-1 and TRBJ1-2; D might be TRBD1 (6 bases). The length of the CDR3 is 14 residues. Germline assignment: CDR1 MGHRA and CDR2 YSYEKL. Trimming left V 4 bases short and J 0 bases short, with 9 bases between. CDR3 DNA sequence: TGCGCCAGCAGCCGGGACAACACTAACTATGGCTACACCTTC. It yields the protein CASSRDNTNYGYTF.

The chain combines TRBV10-3 with TRBJ1-1; 7 bases fit TRBD1. V lost 8 bases and J lost 6; bases outside the gene matches: 12. CDR3 length: 14 amino acids. Germline CDR1 and CDR2: ENHRY and SYGVKD. The CDR3 DNA reads as TGTGCCATCGGTACAGGGGTTGGGAGGGCTGAAGCTTTCTTT. It specifies CAIGTGVGRAEAFF.

This chain links TRBV7-2 with TRBJ1-5; possibly TRBD1 for D (6 bases). CDR1 and CDR2 from the germline V gene are SGHTA and FQGNSA. The CDR3 covers 15 residues. V lost 5 bases to trimming and J lost 6 bases, with 17 bases between them. The CDR3 coding sequence is TGTGCCAGCAGCCCCCGGGGGGGCTGGGGTCAGCCCCAGCATTTT. This codes for CASSPRGGWGQPQHF.

Here the CDR3 reads CASSATDTGNHEQYF. In DNA, the CDR3 is TGTGCCAGCAGCGCAACCGATACAGGGAACCACGAGCAGTACTTC. The V call is TRBV9, the J call TRBJ2-7, with D maybe TRBD1 (6 bases). Germline CDR1 SGDLS, CDR2 YYNGEE. The CDR3 loop spans 15 amino acids. With 3 bases removed from V and 5 bases from J, the gap between germline ends came to 18 bases.

This clone was seen more than once but under ten times. The rearrangement links TRBV19 to TRBJ1-6; D unresolved. The CDR3 extends over 13 amino acids. The V gene's germline CDR1 is LNHDA and CDR2 SQIVND (reference sequence). Between the trimmed V and J ends, which lost 2 bases and 10 bases, there was a span of 9 bases. This CDR3 is CASSISYRSPLHF. CDR3 DNA: TGTGCCAGTAGTATAAGTTACAGATCACCCCTCCACTTT.

This chain uses TRBV5-5 with TRBJ2-5; 11 bases are shared with TRBD2. The germline V gene has CDR1 SGHKS and CDR2 YYEKEE (reference sequence). V lost 0 bases to trimming and J lost 2 bases; unmatched junction nucleotides: 6. The CDR3 sequence is 17 residues long. DNA of the CDR3: TGTGCCAGCAGCTTGGCACTAGCGGGGGCCTTACAAGAGACCCAGTACTTC. As protein: CASSLALAGALQETQYF.

For the CDR3, the DNA is TGTGCCAGCAGCGCCCGACAGGGGATCCATGGCTACACCTTC. This codes for CASSARQGIHGYTF. The chain recombines TRBV9 with TRBJ1-2, with 8 bases fitting TRBD1. Germline V gene sequence: CDR1 SGDLS, CDR2 YYNGEE. The CDR3 consists of 14 residues. The V gene end was trimmed by 3 bases and the J gene end by 6 bases; junction bases not matched to a gene: 7.

The gene calls are TRBV7-2 and TRBJ1-2; D possibly corresponds to TRBD1 (5 bases). The germline V gene encodes CDR1 SGHTA and CDR2 FQGNSA. CDR3 length: 14 amino acids. Trimming stripped 5 bases from V and 4 bases from J, with 14 bases between. The CDR3 loop reads CASSTDQGGYGYTF. The DNA of the CDR3 is TGTGCCAGCAGCACGGACCAGGGAGGCTATGGCTACACCTTC.

The chain has TRBV10-3 and TRBJ2-7, with 10 bases identical to TRBD1. Trimming at V came to 6 bases and at J to 7 bases, leaving 9 bases not matched to a gene. From germline, CDR1 is ENHRY and CDR2 SYGVKD. The CDR3 runs to 14 residues. CDR3 region: CAIRTGTGETEQYF. CDR3 DNA sequence: TGTGCCATCAGGACCGGGACAGGGGAAACGGAGCAGTACTTC.